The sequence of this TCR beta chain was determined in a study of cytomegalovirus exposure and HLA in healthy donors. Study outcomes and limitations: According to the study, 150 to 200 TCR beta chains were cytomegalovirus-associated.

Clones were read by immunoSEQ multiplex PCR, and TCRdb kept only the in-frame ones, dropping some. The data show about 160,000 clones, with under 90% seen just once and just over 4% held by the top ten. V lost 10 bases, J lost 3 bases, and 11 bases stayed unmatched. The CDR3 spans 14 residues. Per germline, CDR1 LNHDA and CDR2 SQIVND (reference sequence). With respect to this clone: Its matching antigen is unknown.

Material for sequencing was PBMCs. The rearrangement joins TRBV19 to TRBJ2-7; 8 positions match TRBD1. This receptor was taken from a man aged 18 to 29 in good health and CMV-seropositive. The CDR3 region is CATRALDRDYEQYF. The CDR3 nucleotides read TGTGCCACCAGAGCCTTGGACAGGGACTACGAGCAGTACTTC.